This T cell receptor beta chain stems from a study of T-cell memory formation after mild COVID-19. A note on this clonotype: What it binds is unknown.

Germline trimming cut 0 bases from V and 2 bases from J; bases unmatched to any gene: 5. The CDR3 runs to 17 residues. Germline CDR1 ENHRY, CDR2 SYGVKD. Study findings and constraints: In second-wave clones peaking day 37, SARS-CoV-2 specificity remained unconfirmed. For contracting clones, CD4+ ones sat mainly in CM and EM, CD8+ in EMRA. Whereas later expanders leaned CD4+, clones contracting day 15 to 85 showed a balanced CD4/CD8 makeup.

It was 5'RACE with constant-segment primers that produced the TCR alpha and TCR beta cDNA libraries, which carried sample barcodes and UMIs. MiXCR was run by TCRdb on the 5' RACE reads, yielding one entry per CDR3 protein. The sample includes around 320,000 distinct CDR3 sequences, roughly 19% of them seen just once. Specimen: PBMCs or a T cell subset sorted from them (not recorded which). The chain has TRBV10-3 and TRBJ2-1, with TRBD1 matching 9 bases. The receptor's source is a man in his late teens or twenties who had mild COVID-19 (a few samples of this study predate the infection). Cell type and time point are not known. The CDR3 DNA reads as TGTGCCATCAGTGAGTCGCGAGGACAGGGGCCCTACAATGAGCAGTTCTTC. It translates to CAISESRGQGPYNEQFF.